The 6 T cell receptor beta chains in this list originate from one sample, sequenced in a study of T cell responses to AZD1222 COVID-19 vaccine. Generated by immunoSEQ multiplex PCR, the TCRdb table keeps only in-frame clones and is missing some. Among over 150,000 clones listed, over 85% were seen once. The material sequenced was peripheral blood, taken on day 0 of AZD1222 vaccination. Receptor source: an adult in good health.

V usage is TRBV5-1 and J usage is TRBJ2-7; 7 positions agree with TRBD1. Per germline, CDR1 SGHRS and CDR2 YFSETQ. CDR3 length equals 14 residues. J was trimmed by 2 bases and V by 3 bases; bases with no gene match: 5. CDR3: CASSSNRGPYEQYF. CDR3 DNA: TGCGCCAGCAGCTCGAACAGGGGTCCCTACGAGCAGTACTTC. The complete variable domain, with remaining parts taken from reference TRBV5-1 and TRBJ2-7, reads KAGVTQTPRYLIKTRGQQVTLSCSPISGHRSVSWYQQTPGQGLQFLFEYFSETQRNKGNFPGRFSGRQFSNSRSEMNVSTLELGDSALYLCASSSNRGPYEQYFGPGTRLTVT.

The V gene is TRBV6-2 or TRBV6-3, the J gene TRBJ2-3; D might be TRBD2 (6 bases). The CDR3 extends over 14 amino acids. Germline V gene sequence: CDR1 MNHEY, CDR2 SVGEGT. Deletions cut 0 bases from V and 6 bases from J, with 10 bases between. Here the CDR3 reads CASSYSISGDTQYF. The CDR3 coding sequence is TGTGCCAGCAGTTACTCGATCAGCGGGGATACGCAGTATTTT.

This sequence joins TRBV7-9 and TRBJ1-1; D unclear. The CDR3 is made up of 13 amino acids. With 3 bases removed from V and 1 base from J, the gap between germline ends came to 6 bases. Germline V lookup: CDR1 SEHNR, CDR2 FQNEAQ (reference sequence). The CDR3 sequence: CASSFSENTEAFF. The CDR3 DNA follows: TGTGCCAGCAGCTTCTCAGAGAACACTGAAGCTTTCTTT.

CDR3 sequence reads: CAWSGGVGQPQHF. The CDR3 DNA reads TGTGCCTGGAGTGGAGGAGTCGGACAGCCCCAGCATTTT. V gene TRBV30 combines with J gene TRBJ1-5; D gene uncertain. There are 13 residues in the CDR3. Trimming removed 1 base from V and 7 bases from J, with 11 bases in between. Germline lookup yields CDR1 GTSNPN and CDR2 SVGIG (reference sequence).

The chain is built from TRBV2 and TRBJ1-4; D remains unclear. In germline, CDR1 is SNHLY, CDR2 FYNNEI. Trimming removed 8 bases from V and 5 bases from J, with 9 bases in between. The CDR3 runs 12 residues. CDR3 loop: CASGSGNEKLFF. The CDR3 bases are TGTGCCAGCGGGTCGGGAAATGAAAAACTGTTTTTT.

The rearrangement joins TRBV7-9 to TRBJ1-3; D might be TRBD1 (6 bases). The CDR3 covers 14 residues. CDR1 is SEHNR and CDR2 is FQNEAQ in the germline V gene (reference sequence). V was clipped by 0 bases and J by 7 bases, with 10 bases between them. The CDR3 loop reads CASSLARGNNTIYF. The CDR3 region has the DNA TGTGCCAGCAGCTTAGCAAGGGGGAACAACACCATATATTTT.